This note documents a single T cell receptor (beta chain) sequence. Its antigen is not identified. One end of the junction is discordant with germline, which a read error may explain. From roughly 20-30 mg of unsorted bulk tissue, DNA and RNA were co-extracted together. At sampling, these chronic HBV carriers had received no treatment. The data are from a study of tumor-infiltrating lymphocytes in primary liver carcinoma. Turning to the study itself: Both sexes were represented among patients, who were 30 to 69 years old.

This CDR3 contains 17 residues. From around 500 ng total RNA, TCR beta cDNA was generated with a primer in the constant region. Modified slightly, ARM-PCR produced TCR beta libraries over three nested multiplex PCR rounds. PCR rounds one and two used TRBV1-TRBV30 forward primers with a C-beta reverse primer for roughly 10 cycles each. MiXCR, run by TCRdb on the multiplex PCR reads, gives a single entry per CDR3 protein. In the table there are about 74,000 distinct CDR3 sequences, 55% to 75% of which are singletons. Study-wide findings and caveats: The 250 largest clones made up significantly more of tumor than blood repertoires (p = 0.039). The study found tumor-adjacent and tumor-blood pairs overlapped less than tumor region pairs.

The TCR was taken from a man aged 40-49 years with primary liver carcinoma and hepatitis B virus infection. The chain employs TRBV12-3 or TRBV12-4 and TRBJ1-5; possible D gene TRBD1, 6 bases. The sample comprised liver tumor tissue from sampling region 4. Subset denoted: tumor region T4, right-lateral pole. The DNA for the CDR3 is TGTGCCAACAGTGAGGCAACAGGGCCGGCGGGCAATCAGCCCCAGCATTTC. Amino acid sequence: CANSEATGPAGNQPQHF.